This record looks at one T cell receptor (beta chain) sequence and its context. The sample comes from a study of T cell changes during pregnancy in multiple sclerosis. The table came from immunoSEQ multiplex PCR; TCRdb's copy has only in-frame clones and leaves some out. The sample shows around 80,000 clones, 85% to 95% of them seen only once. The sequenced sample was peripheral blood, obtained in the second trimester of pregnancy. The receptor comes from a female donor in good health, enrolled as a control in a pregnancy study.

The CDR3 DNA is TGTGCCAGTAGTACCCGACTAGTAAGTCCTGAGCAGTTCTTC. Protein sequence: CASSTRLVSPEQFF. The chain has TRBV19 and TRBJ2-1, with D possibly TRBD2 on 6 matching bases. Trimming stripped 4 bases from V and 9 bases from J, with 16 bases between. The germline V gene has CDR1 LNHDA and CDR2 SQIVND (reference sequence). The CDR3 consists of 14 residues.